The rows below give T cell receptor beta chains drawn from one sample of a study of molecular identifiers for immune sequencing clone quantification. TCRdb re-called the PCR reads through MiXCR, storing one row per CDR3 protein. The sample carries some 580,000 distinct CDR3 sequences, over 25% recorded once. Sequenced material: naive CD8+ T cells from blood, with Jurkat cell RNA spiked in. The source of these receptors is a human donor in good health. Some libraries in this study had Jurkat cell RNA spiked in. CDR3s include the opening cysteine and the closing phenylalanine or tryptophan. Each record gives: V gene, J gene, clone size, CDR3 protein. The size of a clone is reported for some rows only, either as once, few or many, or as a class for expanded clones.

TRBV9	TRBJ1-3	-	CASSVEAGHPGGNTIYF
TRBV7-2	TRBJ2-5	-	CASSSSTGYAPPYF
TRBV11-3	TRBJ2-1	few	CASSSPHAGGTKPPAYNEQFF
TRBV6-2/TRBV6-3	TRBJ1-5	many	CASFPGDLSNQPQHF
TRBV12-3/TRBV12-4	TRBJ2-2	few	CASSFPSYINTGELFF
TRBV28	TRBJ2-7	many	CASSPQWGDYEQYF
TRBV5-4	TRBJ2-3	many	CASSLATGLSTDTQYF
TRBV20-1	TRBJ2-7	many	CSARDISYEQYF
TRBV7-9	TRBJ2-7	few	CASSGGTGDYEQYF
TRBV7-9	TRBJ2-7	many	CASSSDRGQYF
TRBV24-1	TRBJ2-1	-	CATSDAGSYNEQFF
TRBV12-3/TRBV12-4	TRBJ1-2	few	CASKEGGGYGYTF
TRBV2	TRBJ2-1	few	CASSDTSGGANEQFF
TRBV11-2	TRBJ2-7	-	CASSFGGLTQPYERYF
TRBV6-2/TRBV6-3	TRBJ2-5	-	CASRTPIEFQETQYF
TRBV4-1	TRBJ1-1	few	CASSQVPGQMNTEAFF
TRBV7-9	TRBJ1-1	few	CASRITAGQHHQNTEAFF
TRBV10-3	TRBJ2-7	many	CAISEVDEGVEQYF
TRBV11-2	TRBJ2-2	many	CASEDTGELFF
TRBV29-1	TRBJ1-1	many	CSVDGATNTEAFF
TRBV7-7	TRBJ2-5	-	CASSPTGGLGFQETQYF
TRBV20-1	TRBJ2-7	-	CGAQRDSMSSYEQYF
TRBV7-9	TRBJ2-1	once	CASSYGTSGGKTFREQFF
TRBV27	TRBJ2-1	few	CASSYLNYQLDNEQFF
TRBV24-1	TRBJ2-3	once	CAMGTGRTDTQYF
TRBV7-9	TRBJ2-2	-	CASSSPLAGWTGELFF
TRBV13	TRBJ2-7	-	CASSPQGERYSYEQYF
TRBV6-5	TRBJ2-7	many	CASSSTGGLEQYF
TRBV4-1	TRBJ2-7	many	CASSHDSVGYEQYF
TRBV20-1	TRBJ2-3	-	CSTRGPSTNTQYF
TRBV14	TRBJ1-2	few	CASSQADYYGYTF
TRBV16	TRBJ1-5	few	CASSQTTRLGNQPQHF
TRBV5-4	TRBJ1-1	many	CASSMEQGGLTEAFF
TRBV28	TRBJ2-4	many	CASRKGLGAKNIQYF
TRBV7-6	TRBJ1-1	-	CASSLEADGNTEAFF